This passage covers 7 T cell receptor beta chains from one sample sequenced in a study of cytomegalovirus exposure and HLA in healthy donors. Libraries were prepared by immunoSEQ multiplex PCR; TCRdb keeps only in-frame clonotypes and omits some of them. The data show about 74,000 clones, with around 94% seen just once and less than 2% held by the top ten. The specimen sequenced was PBMCs. The receptors originated from a woman aged 18-29 years in good health and CMV-seropositive.

J is TRBJ1-5 and V is TRBV2; maybe TRBD1 (6 bases). Per the germline V gene, CDR1 is SNHLY and CDR2 is FYNNEI. The CDR3 contains 15 residues. V was trimmed by 5 bases and J by 6 bases, leaving 17 bases between them. In DNA form, the CDR3 reads TGTGCCAGCAGTTTACGTACAGGGCTCGGTCAGCCCCAGCATTTT. Translation: CASSLRTGLGQPQHF.

J is TRBJ1-3 and V is TRBV4-1; 9 bases are a match to TRBD1. The CDR3 spans 15 residues. V lost 4 bases, J lost 3 bases, and 4 bases stayed unmatched. Germline assignment: CDR1 MGHRA and CDR2 YSYEKL. The CDR3 sequence is CASSPGQGDGNTIYF. The CDR3 region has the DNA TGCGCCAGCAGCCCGGGACAGGGAGATGGAAACACCATATATTTT.

The chain joins TRBV29-1 to TRBJ2-1; TRBD2 matches 16 bases. The CDR3 is made up of 17 amino acids. The V and J ends lost 4 bases and 4 bases, in that order; junction bases with no gene match: 7. Germline V CDR1 and CDR2: SQVTM, ANQGSEA. The CDR3, as DNA: TGCAGCGTTGCTCCGGGACTAGCGGGAGGGCTTTACAATGAGCAGTTCTTC. It translates to CSVAPGLAGGLYNEQFF.

The V call is TRBV18, the J call TRBJ2-6; possible D gene TRBD1, 6 bases. The CDR3 totals 16 residues. Trimming took 1 base from V and 0 from J, leaving 7 bases between them. CDR1 and CDR2 from the germline V gene are KGHSH and LQKENI. DNA for the CDR3: TGTGCCAGCTCACCACAACAGGGCTCTGGGGCCAACGTCCTGACTTTC. Amino acids: CASSPQQGSGANVLTF.

This clone was counted a few times. The CDR3 spells CASSWNRDTEAFF. The DNA of the CDR3 is TGTGCCAGCAGCTGGAACAGGGACACTGAAGCTTTCTTT. This chain joins TRBV7-6 and TRBJ1-1; weak D call: TRBD1 (6 bases). Germline V gene sequence: CDR1 SGHVS, CDR2 FNYEAQ. The CDR3 length is 13 residues. V gave up 4 bases and J gave up 3 bases, with 9 bases separating them.

The V call is TRBV9, the J call TRBJ1-1; D gene uncertain. This CDR3 region has 16 residues. V was clipped by 0 bases and J by 3 bases, with 15 bases between them. The germline gives CDR1 SGDLS, CDR2 YYNGEE. CDR3 coding DNA: TGTGCCAGCAGCGTAGTGCCCCACAGCGGGGACACTGAAGCTTTCTTT. It specifies CASSVVPHSGDTEAFF.

This chain uses TRBV12-1 with TRBJ2-7; the table calls TRBD2, which could not be checked here. TRBV12-1 is a pseudogene segment. This CDR3 is 16 amino acids long. The chain's CDR3 is CASSLISGGNTYEQYF. DNA for the CDR3: TGTGCCAGCAGCCTCATAAGCGGAGGGAATACCTACGAGCAGTACTTC.